One and the same sample provided the 25 T cell receptor beta chains below, sequenced in a study of blood T cell repertoires in COVID-19. TCRdb's table, derived via immunoSEQ multiplex PCR, lists solely in-frame clones and lacks some. The sample includes around 190,000 clones, approximately 82% of them seen just once. The sequenced sample consisted of peripheral blood. The origin of the receptors is a human donor in a cohort sampled during active COVID-19.

This clone has only one observation. The genes are TRBV4-1 and TRBJ2-7; 8 nucleotides line up with TRBD2. This CDR3 comprises 15 residues. Trimming removed 1 base from V and 2 bases from J; junction bases left unmatched: 4. Germline CDR1 reads MGHRA; CDR2 reads YSYEKL. This CDR3 is CASSQVAGLTYEQYF. The CDR3 DNA follows: TGCGCCAGCAGCCAAGTAGCGGGACTCACCTACGAGCAGTACTTC.

The V gene is TRBV28, the J gene TRBJ2-3; 11 bases agree with TRBD2. Germline V gene data show CDR1 as MDHEN and CDR2 as SYDVKM. The junction had 5 bases not matched to a gene; V was cut back by 5 bases and J by 4 bases. This CDR3 comprises 15 residues. The CDR3 DNA reads as TGTGCCAGCAGTCCTCTAGCGGGAGGCGCAGATACGCAGTATTTT. It encodes CASSPLAGGADTQYF.

The gene calls are TRBV30 and TRBJ2-2; 12 nucleotides match TRBD1. The CDR3 sequence is 18 residues long. From germline, CDR1 is GTSNPN and CDR2 SVGIG (reference sequence). V was pared by 4 bases and J by 7 bases, with 16 bases of the junction left unmatched. The CDR3 reads CAWTWDRGRGGVSGELFF. CDR3 bases: TGTGCCTGGACTTGGGACAGGGGGCGCGGTGGGGTAAGCGGGGAGCTGTTTTTT.

The rearrangement uses TRBV25-1 and TRBJ1-2; TRBD1 aligns across 11 bases. The CDR3 totals 14 residues. Germline V gives CDR1 MGHDK, CDR2 SYGVNS. V shed 4 bases and J 7 bases; nucleotides not matched to a gene: 5. The CDR3 DNA sequence: TGTGCCAGCAGTGTCACCGGGACAGGGGGTGGCTACACCTTC. Encoded protein: CASSVTGTGGGYTF.

The chain has TRBV19 and TRBJ1-5, with 7 bases fitting TRBD1. Germline loops: CDR1 LNHDA, CDR2 SQIVND (reference sequence). This CDR3 spans 16 amino acids. V was clipped by 7 bases and J by 0 bases; unmatched bases: 9. CDR3 sequence reads: CASNPGTVYSNQPQHF. CDR3 DNA: TGTGCCAGTAACCCCGGGACAGTTTATAGCAATCAGCCCCAGCATTTT. Variable domain in full (rest from reference TRBV19 and TRBJ1-5): DGGITQSPKYLFRKEGQNVTLSCEQNLNHDAMYWYRQDPGQGLRLIYYSQIVNDFQKGDIAEGYSVSREKKESFPLTVTSAQKNPTAFYLCASNPGTVYSNQPQHFGDGTRLSIL.

This clone was detected a few times. The rearrangement links TRBV29-1 to TRBJ2-2; 9 bases are shared with TRBD1. This CDR3 is 12 amino acids long. CDR1 SQVTM and CDR2 ANQGSEA come from the germline V gene. Losses at the gene ends were 7 bases for V and 6 bases for J; bases not matched to a gene: 3. The chain's CDR3 is CSAGQGPGELFF. The CDR3 DNA is TGCAGCGCGGGACAGGGCCCCGGGGAGCTGTTTTTT.

The J gene is TRBJ2-2, the V gene TRBV5-8; D is perhaps TRBD2 (5 bases). Germline V gene sequence: CDR1 SGHTS, CDR2 YDEGEE. Trimming left V 0 bases short and J 11 bases short, with 11 bases between. This CDR3 is built from 13 residues. The CDR3 region is CASSLGAAPELFF. DNA of the CDR3: TGTGCCAGCAGCTTGGGAGCGGCCCCTGAGCTGTTTTTT.

This chain connects TRBV3-1 (or the pseudogene TRBV3-2) to TRBJ2-5, with D tentatively TRBD2 (7 bases). V was cut by 5 bases and J by 4 bases, with 20 bases left in between. This CDR3 comprises 16 residues. From germline, CDR1 is LGHDT and CDR2 YNNKEL (reference sequence). The CDR3 nucleotides are TGTGCCAGCAGCGTCCTGGGGGGGCGCAGGGGAGAGACCCAGTACTTC. Translation gives CASSVLGGRRGETQYF.

The chain carries TRBV24-1 and TRBJ2-7; D perhaps matches TRBD2 (6 bases). CDR1 is KGHDR, CDR2 SFDVKD, per germline. The CDR3 sequence is 17 residues long. V was pared by 0 bases and J by 5 bases, with 19 bases between. CDR3 DNA: TGTGCCACCAGTGATTTGCGCCCCGGGGAGGATCTTAACGAGCAGTACTTC. Its translation: CATSDLRPGEDLNEQYF.

This chain connects TRBV6-5 to TRBJ2-3; D is undetermined. Deletions cut 7 bases from V and 2 bases from J, with 10 bases between. The CDR3 totals 13 residues. Germline CDR1 MNHEY, CDR2 SVGAGI. CDR3 sequence: CASTVLSTDTQYF. The CDR3 nucleotides are TGTGCCAGCACGGTTCTATCCACAGATACGCAGTATTTT.

The chain uses TRBV6-5 and TRBJ1-6, with 9 bases lining up with TRBD1. The CDR3 extends over 14 amino acids. V shed 7 bases, J shed 9 bases, and the junction held 7 bases outside the gene matches. The V gene's germline CDR1 is MNHEY and CDR2 SVGAGI. CDR3 amino acids: CASTRDRAGSPLHF. The CDR3 DNA is TGTGCCAGCACCCGGGACAGGGCAGGTTCACCCCTCCACTTT.

Written as DNA, the CDR3 is TGCGCCAGCAGCCTTGGACTAGCGGGAGGGCGGGGCTCCTACAATGAGCAGTTCTTC. Protein product: CASSLGLAGGRGSYNEQFF. The chain carries TRBV5-1 and TRBJ2-1; 15 positions agree with TRBD2. Germline CDR1 and CDR2: SGHRS and YFSETQ. V was clipped by 4 bases and J by 0 bases; unmatched bases: 8. The CDR3 is 19 residues long.

V is TRBV19 and J is TRBJ2-3; tentative D call: TRBD1 (5 bases). Per germline, CDR1 LNHDA and CDR2 SQIVND (reference sequence). CDR3 length: 14 amino acids. V dropped 6 bases and J dropped 0 bases, with 10 bases sitting between them. CDR3 residues: CASRTGGSTDTQYF. In nucleotides, the CDR3 is TGTGCCAGTAGAACAGGTGGGAGCACAGATACGCAGTATTTT.

The CDR3 protein is CASSPRTSGAYEQYF. DNA for the CDR3: TGTGCCAGTAGTCCCCGGACTAGCGGGGCCTACGAGCAGTACTTC. The genes are TRBV19 and TRBJ2-7, with 12 bases aligning to TRBD2. The trim removed 5 bases at V and 2 bases at J, leaving 4 bases unmatched. The CDR3 sequence is 15 residues long. Germline V gene sequence: CDR1 LNHDA, CDR2 SQIVND (reference sequence).

This chain connects TRBV30 to TRBJ2-5; 12 bases fit TRBD1. The CDR3 covers 16 residues. Germline CDR1 GTSNPN, CDR2 SVGIG (reference sequence). V was clipped by 0 bases and J by 4 bases; unmatched bases: 6. As DNA, the CDR3 is TGTGCCTGGAGTGTTTACGGGACAGGGGGCTCAGAGACCCAGTACTTC. It translates to CAWSVYGTGGSETQYF.

The gene calls are TRBV18 and TRBJ1-4; D uncertain. The CDR3 has 13 residues. Germline V gene lookup returns CDR1 KGHSH and CDR2 LQKENI. Trimming removed 7 bases from V and 0 bases from J, with 6 bases in between. The CDR3 DNA sequence: TGTGCCAGCTTAGACACAACTAATGAAAAACTGTTTTTT. This gives the protein CASLDTTNEKLFF.

The CDR3 protein is CASSMSSEYPYNEQFF. For the CDR3, the DNA is TGTGCCAGTAGTATGTCGTCGGAGTATCCCTACAATGAGCAGTTCTTC. This rearrangement joins TRBV19 to TRBJ2-1, with no clear D. This CDR3 spans 16 amino acids. Germline V gene sequence: CDR1 LNHDA, CDR2 SQIVND (reference sequence). V lost 3 bases, J lost 2 bases, and 14 bases lay in between. Full variable domain (remainder filled in from reference TRBV19 and TRBJ2-1): DGGITQSPKYLFRKEGQNVTLSCEQNLNHDAMYWYRQDPGQGLRLIYYSQIVNDFQKGDIAEGYSVSREKKESFPLTVTSAQKNPTAFYLCASSMSSEYPYNEQFFGPGTRLTVL.

The rearrangement joins TRBV14 to TRBJ2-1; weak D call: TRBD2 (6 bases). The CDR3 contains 15 residues. The germline CDR1 and CDR2 sequences are SGHDN and FVKESK. Deletions cut 4 bases from V and 6 bases from J, with 16 bases between. The CDR3 DNA follows: TGTGCCAGCAGCCGGAACACCGGGACTCTCAATGAGCAGTTCTTC. Translation gives CASSRNTGTLNEQFF.

This CDR3 reads CATPVTRDRGCSNEKLFF. DNA for the CDR3: TGCGCCACACCAGTAACCCGGGACAGGGGGTGCTCTAATGAAAAACTGTTTTTT. This sequence joins TRBV5-1 and TRBJ1-4; TRBD1 aligns across 11 bases. The CDR3 has 18 residues. The germline gives CDR1 SGHRS, CDR2 YFSETQ. V was pared by 9 bases and J by 3 bases, with 16 bases of the junction left unmatched.

This clone is a singleton in its sample. The rearrangement uses TRBV18 and TRBJ2-3; 10 bases fit TRBD1. Germline V gene lookup returns CDR1 KGHSH and CDR2 LQKENI. This CDR3 comprises 16 residues. V dropped 6 bases and J dropped 0; count of bases not matched to a gene: 6. The CDR3 region is CASSPGQGHSTDTQYF. DNA of the CDR3: TGTGCCAGCTCCCCGGGACAGGGGCATAGCACAGATACGCAGTATTTT.

The chain employs TRBV3-1 (or the pseudogene TRBV3-2) and TRBJ2-7, with D hard to call. The V end was cut by 6 bases, the J end by 4 bases, with 7 bases between. CDR3 length: 11 amino acids. The V gene's germline CDR1 is LGHDT and CDR2 YNNKEL (reference sequence). As DNA, the CDR3 is TGTGCCAGCAGTGGAGTTTACGAGCAGTACTTC. Its translation is CASSGVYEQYF.

The chain is built from TRBV14 and TRBJ2-5, with D possibly matching TRBD2 (6 bases). The V end lost 4 bases, the J end lost 5 bases, and 11 bases lay between the germline ends. The CDR3 is 13 residues long. Looked up from germline, CDR1 is SGHDN and CDR2 is FVKESK. This CDR3 is CASSPGVVETQYF. The CDR3 DNA reads TGTGCCAGCAGCCCGGGAGTGGTGGAGACCCAGTACTTC.

The V call is TRBV24-1, the J call TRBJ2-1, with 7 bases fitting TRBD1. This CDR3 has 16 residues. V lost 1 base to trimming and J lost 2 bases; unmatched junction nucleotides: 4. Germline CDR1 reads KGHDR; CDR2 reads SFDVKD. CDR3 nucleotide sequence: TGTGCCACCAGTGATTTATTTGGGACAGCCTACAATGAGCAGTTCTTC. It translates to CATSDLFGTAYNEQFF.

This CDR3 is CASSRQHQETQYF. The CDR3 DNA sequence: TGTGCCAGCAGCCGACAGCACCAAGAGACCCAGTACTTC. V usage is TRBV7-2 and J usage is TRBJ2-5, with D perhaps matching TRBD1 (5 bases). Germline CDR1 is SGHTA and CDR2 is FQGNSA. The CDR3 has 13 amino acids. Trimming left V 5 bases short and J 0 bases short, with 7 bases between.

This clone was observed a single time. The chain carries TRBV20-1 and TRBJ2-3, with D possibly matching TRBD1 (5 bases). This CDR3 contains 15 residues. The germline gives CDR1 DFQATT, CDR2 SNEGSKA (reference sequence). V gave up 3 bases and J gave up 2 bases, with 15 bases separating them. The CDR3 DNA follows: TGCAGTGCTAGTCCCCGACAGAAATCCACAGATACGCAGTATTTT. Translated: CSASPRQKSTDTQYF.